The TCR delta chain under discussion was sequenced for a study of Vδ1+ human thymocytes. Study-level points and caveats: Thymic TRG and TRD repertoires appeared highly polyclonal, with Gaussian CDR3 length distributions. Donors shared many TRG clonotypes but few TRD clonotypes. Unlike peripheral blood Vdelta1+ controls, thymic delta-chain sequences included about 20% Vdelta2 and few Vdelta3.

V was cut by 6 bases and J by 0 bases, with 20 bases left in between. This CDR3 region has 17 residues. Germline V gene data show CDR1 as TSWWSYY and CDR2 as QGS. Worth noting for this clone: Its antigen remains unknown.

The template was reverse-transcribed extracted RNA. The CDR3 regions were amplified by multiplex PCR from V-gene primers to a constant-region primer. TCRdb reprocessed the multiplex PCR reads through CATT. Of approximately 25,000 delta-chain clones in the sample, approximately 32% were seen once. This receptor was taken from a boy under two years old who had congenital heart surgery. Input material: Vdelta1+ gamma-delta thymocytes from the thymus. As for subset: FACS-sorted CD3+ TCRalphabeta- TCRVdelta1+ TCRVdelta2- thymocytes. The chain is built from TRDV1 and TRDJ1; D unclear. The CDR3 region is CALGAPYCGTYTDKLIF. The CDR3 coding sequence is TGTGCTCTTGGAGCCCCGTACTGTGGGACGTACACCGATAAACTCATCTTT.